This T cell receptor (beta chain) was recorded in a study of metastatic and nonmetastatic thyroid tumors. Turning to the study itself: A comparison of repertoires was made across blood and tumor or nodule tissue from malignant and benign thyroid patients. Study conclusions and caveats: A significant increase in TCR beta diversity was reportedly seen in malignant thyroid tumors relative to benign nodules, in blood and tumor.

No treatment of any kind had been given to any patient before thyroid surgery. There are many counts of this clone. Its specificity is not known. As processed by the authors: Construction of a distant-metastasis classifier for papillary thyroid cancer relied on CDR3 differences across clinicopathological groups. TCRdb re-clonotyped the PCR reads through MiXCR. The V and J calls were not made by the authors but by TCRdb's processing. The sample records about 22,000 clones, roughly 15% being singletons. The TCR originated in a female donor with papillary thyroid cancer or a benign thyroid nodule (not recorded which). Some clones in this sample may be carry-over from other donors' samples. Material for sequencing was tumor tissue.

CDR3 sequence reads: CASSPTVSGNTIYF. DNA of the CDR3: TGCGCCAGCAGCCCGACAGTCTCTGGAAACACCATATATTTT. The rearrangement uses TRBV5-1 and TRBJ1-3, with a possible D match to TRBD1 (5 bases). V was cut by 4 bases and J by 0 bases, with 8 bases left in between. CDR1 is SGHRS and CDR2 is YFSETQ in the germline V gene. The CDR3 is 14 amino acids.